Below are 22 T cell receptor beta chains sequenced from a single sample in a study of human T cells and chemical hapten exposure. Time point given: pre-sensitization, week 0. The sample's treatment: therapeutic diphenylcyclopropenone sensitization with weekly scalp DPC. TCRdb fed the RACE reads into MiXCR, producing one record per CDR3 protein. The sample shows fewer than 300,000 distinct CDR3 sequences, about 9% of them seen only once. Material: whole blood, obtained in connection with sensitization to the hapten diphenylcyclopropenone (DPC). The receptor source for this set is a middle-aged woman with alopecia areata. Some clones in this sample may be carry-over from other donors' samples.

The chain is built from TRBV7-2 and TRBJ2-5; tentative D call: TRBD2 (5 bases). Germline V gives CDR1 SGHTA, CDR2 FQGNSA. The CDR3 totals 14 residues. The V and J ends lost 5 bases and 6 bases respectively, with 16 bases between them. CDR3 sequence reads: CASSPAGGLKTQYF. The DNA of the CDR3 is TGTGCCAGCAGCCCAGCCGGAGGATTGAAGACCCAGTACTTC.

This chain uses TRBV6-5 with TRBJ1-2, with D unclear. Trimming removed 8 bases at V and 2 bases at J, with 12 bases between. The CDR3 spans 13 residues. Germline V gene data show CDR1 as MNHEY and CDR2 as SVGAGI. CDR3 bases: TGTGCCAGCTCCCCCGGACCGAACTATGGCTACACCTTC. Translation: CASSPGPNYGYTF.

This clonotype was seen more than once but under ten times. The gene calls are TRBV7-2 and TRBJ2-3, with D possibly TRBD2 on 5 matching bases. Germline lookup yields CDR1 SGHTA and CDR2 FQGNSA. This CDR3 is built from 15 residues. V was shortened by 7 bases and J by 4 bases, with 18 bases between the two germline ends. The CDR3 loop reads CASTAGLARADTQYF. The CDR3 nucleotides are TGTGCCAGCACCGCCGGGCTAGCAAGAGCAGATACGCAGTATTTT.

There are a few counts of this clonotype. The chain links TRBV2 to TRBJ1-1; D is uncertain. This CDR3 is 13 amino acids long. CDR1 is SNHLY, CDR2 FYNNEI, per germline. V dropped 5 bases and J dropped 1 base, with 8 bases sitting between them. Here the CDR3 DNA reads TGTGCCAGCAGTATCGACTCGAACACTGAAGCTTTCTTT. Translating gives CASSIDSNTEAFF. Full variable domain (missing parts from reference TRBV2 and TRBJ1-1): EPEVTQTPSHQVTQMGQEVILRCVPISNHLYFYWYRQILGQKVEFLVSFYNNEISEKSEIFDDQFSVERPDGSNFTLKIRSTKLEDSAMYFCASSIDSNTEAFFGQGTRLTVV.

This clonotype was seen many times. The chain joins TRBV12-3 or TRBV12-4 to TRBJ1-5; 8 positions match TRBD1. The V and J ends lost 3 bases and 4 bases, in that order; junction bases with no gene match: 11. The CDR3 sequence is 17 residues long. CDR3: CASSLAGQGRRNQPQHF. CDR3 nucleotides: TGTGCCAGCAGTTTGGCTGGACAGGGAAGAAGAAATCAGCCCCAGCATTTT.

This clonotype has ten or more counts. V is TRBV11-1 and J is TRBJ2-7; D may be TRBD1 (5 bases). CDR1 SGHAT and CDR2 FQDESV come from the germline V gene (reference sequence). Trimming took 5 bases from V and 2 from J, leaving 16 bases between them. The CDR3 has 15 amino acids. The CDR3 loop is CASSVHQGGTYEQYF. The CDR3 coding sequence is TGTGCCAGCAGCGTTCACCAGGGCGGTACCTACGAGCAGTACTTC.

The chain is built from TRBV7-2 and TRBJ1-2, with D unresolved. The germline CDR1 and CDR2 sequences are SGHTA and FQGNSA. This CDR3 contains 15 residues. V lost 1 base and J lost 2, with 11 bases in between. The CDR3 nucleotides read TGTGCCAGCAGCTTAGAAGCCTCCTCAAACTATGGCTACACCTTC. Protein product: CASSLEASSNYGYTF.

The rearrangement links TRBV6-1 to TRBJ2-7; 10 bases line up with TRBD2. This CDR3 has 16 amino acids. V shed 6 bases and J 0 bases; nucleotides not matched to a gene: 8. Germline V CDR1 and CDR2: MNHNS, SASEGT. The CDR3 sequence: CASRLGLAESSYEQYF. In DNA, the CDR3 is TGTGCCAGCAGACTCGGACTAGCGGAGAGCTCCTACGAGCAGTACTTC.

This clonotype appeared a few times. One junction end does not reproduce the germline sequence, and a read error may be involved. The chain is built from TRBV5-1 and TRBJ2-2; 9 nucleotides line up with TRBD1. This CDR3 has 15 residues. Looked up from germline, CDR1 is SGHRS and CDR2 is YFSETQ. CDR3 sequence (DNA): TGCGCCAGCAGCTCCGGACAGGGGAACGCCGGGGAGCTGTTTTTT. Translating gives CASSSGQGNAGELFF. Complete variable domain (other parts from reference TRBV5-1 and TRBJ2-2): KAGVTQTPRYLIKTRGQQVTLSCSPISGHRSVSWYQQTPGQGLQFLFEYFSETQRNKGNFPGRFSGRQFSNSRSEMNVSTLELGDSALYLCASSSGQGNAGELFFGEGSRLTVL.

The J gene is TRBJ1-2, the V gene TRBV21-1; TRBD1, the D gene given by the table, was not confirmed from the DNA. TRBV21-1 is a pseudogene locus. The CDR3 is made up of 18 amino acids. The CDR3 DNA follows: TGTGCCAGCAGCAAGGTAGTGGACAGGGGCGGGTTAATACATGGCTACACCTTC. Residues: CASSKVVDRGGLIHGYTF.

This clonotype has only a few counts. The gene calls are TRBV6-5 and TRBJ2-4; tentative D call: TRBD2 (5 bases). The CDR3 totals 13 residues. V shed 8 bases and J shed 0 bases, with 8 bases lying between them. Per the germline V gene, CDR1 is MNHEY and CDR2 is SVGAGI. The CDR3 DNA sequence: TGTGCCAGCGAGGGAAGAGCCAAAAACATTCAGTACTTC. Translated, it gives CASEGRAKNIQYF.

This chain links TRBV28 with TRBJ2-3; D gene ambiguous. The CDR3 contains 15 residues. Germline CDR1 MDHEN, CDR2 SYDVKM. V lost 1 base, J lost 6 bases, and 14 bases lay in between. The CDR3 here is CASSLSFPRKDTQYF. Here the CDR3 DNA reads TGTGCCAGCAGTTTATCCTTTCCTAGGAAGGATACGCAGTATTTT.

This clonotype appeared a few times. The chain links TRBV28 to TRBJ2-7, with 9 bases matching TRBD1. There are 15 residues in the CDR3. CDR1 and CDR2 from the germline V gene are MDHEN and SYDVKM. With V trimmed by 7 bases and J by 4 bases, 11 bases remained unmatched. This CDR3 is CASKPHGTGTYEQYF. The CDR3 DNA sequence: TGTGCCAGCAAACCACATGGGACAGGGACATACGAGCAGTACTTC.

The chain uses TRBV12-3 or TRBV12-4 and TRBJ2-5, with 12 positions matching TRBD2. J was trimmed by 4 bases and V by 5 bases; bases with no gene match: 11. CDR3 size: 17 residues. This chain's CDR3 is CASSLVAPGLAGETQYF. The CDR3, as DNA: TGTGCCAGCAGTCTCGTAGCCCCGGGACTAGCGGGAGAGACCCAGTACTTC.

This clonotype was seen repeatedly, ten times or more. The chain recombines TRBV5-1 with TRBJ2-2; no definite D call. Trimming cost V 10 bases and J 0 bases, with 13 bases left between them. Germline CDR1 reads SGHRS; CDR2 reads YFSETQ. The CDR3 length is 14 residues. This CDR3 is CASYSSPNTGELFF. The DNA of the CDR3 is TGCGCCTCCTATTCAAGCCCGAACACCGGGGAGCTGTTTTTT. The entire variable domain, with the rest obtained from reference TRBV5-1 and TRBJ2-2, is as follows: KAGVTQTPRYLIKTRGQQVTLSCSPISGHRSVSWYQQTPGQGLQFLFEYFSETQRNKGNFPGRFSGRQFSNSRSEMNVSTLELGDSALYLCASYSSPNTGELFFGEGSRLTVL.

The chain carries TRBV3-1 and TRBJ1-2; D perhaps matches TRBD1 (5 bases). Germline CDR1 is LGHDT and CDR2 is YNNKEL (reference sequence). Trimming removed 4 bases at V and 5 bases at J, with 11 bases between. There are 13 residues in the CDR3. The CDR3 loop reads CASSRIDRYGYTF. The DNA for the CDR3 is TGTGCCAGCAGCCGGATAGACAGATATGGCTACACCTTC.

Many counts were recorded for this clonotype. The rearrangement links TRBV20-1 to TRBJ1-4, with TRBD1 matching 7 bases. This CDR3 is 13 amino acids long. Germline-derived CDR1 and CDR2 are DFQATT and SNEGSKA (reference sequence). V shed 6 bases, J shed 1 base, and the junction held 2 bases outside the gene matches. CDR3 bases: TGCAGTGCAAGGGGGCGAACTAATGAAAAACTGTTTTTT. Residues: CSARGRTNEKLFF.

About this clonotype: This may stem from a read error, because a much larger clone lies one nucleotide away. The rearrangement links TRBV6-6 to TRBJ2-7, with D perhaps matching TRBD1 or TRBD2 (5 bases each). Germline V gene data show CDR1 as MNHNY and CDR2 as SVGAGI (reference sequence). The CDR3 has 13 amino acids. Trimming took 11 bases from V and 4 from J, leaving 18 bases between them. The CDR3 loop is CAGTRGADYEQYF. CDR3 nucleotides: TGTGCCGGCACTAGAGGGGCAGATTACGAGCAGTACTTC.

This clonotype was counted many times. This sequence joins TRBV7-9 and TRBJ2-3, with D uncertain. Germline V lookup: CDR1 SEHNR, CDR2 FQNEAQ (reference sequence). The V gene lost 5 bases and the J gene lost 2 bases, with 14 bases spanning the gap. The CDR3 covers 15 residues. This chain's CDR3 is CASSPRVPYTDTQYF. CDR3 nucleotide sequence: TGTGCCAGCAGCCCCCGGGTCCCATACACAGATACGCAGTATTTT.

V gene TRBV28 combines with J gene TRBJ2-7, with D possibly being TRBD1 or TRBD2 (6 bases each). Looked up from germline, CDR1 is MDHEN and CDR2 is SYDVKM. Deletions cut 4 bases from V and 3 bases from J, with 16 bases between. The CDR3 length is 15 residues. This CDR3 is CASSSAGGQNYEQYF. CDR3 coding DNA: TGTGCCAGCAGTTCCGCCGGGGGACAAAACTACGAGCAGTACTTC. The complete variable domain, with remaining parts taken from reference TRBV28 and TRBJ2-7, reads DVKVTQSSRYLVKRTGEKVFLECVQDMDHENMFWYRQDPGLGLRLIYFSYDVKMKEKGDIPEGYSVSREKKERFSLILESASTNQTSMYLCASSSAGGQNYEQYFGPGTRLTVT.

This clonotype was recorded many times. The chain has TRBV29-1 and TRBJ2-2; TRBD2 matches 9 bases. The CDR3 is 15 residues long. CDR1 SQVTM and CDR2 ANQGSEA come from the germline V gene. This CDR3 reads CTTLGGRAGTGELFF. CDR3 bases: TGCACCACGCTCGGCGGGAGGGCTGGCACCGGGGAGCTGTTTTTT.

The chain employs TRBV28 and TRBJ2-7, with 9 bases that match TRBD2. Germline V gives CDR1 MDHEN, CDR2 SYDVKM. The CDR3 totals 15 residues. The V gene end was trimmed by 10 bases and the J gene end by 0 bases; junction bases not matched to a gene: 10. The CDR3 coding sequence is TGTGCCACCCGTTGGGCGGGAGGGGTCTCCTACGAGCAGTACTTC. Protein product: CATRWAGGVSYEQYF. Full variable domain (missing parts from reference TRBV28 and TRBJ2-7): DVKVTQSSRYLVKRTGEKVFLECVQDMDHENMFWYRQDPGLGLRLIYFSYDVKMKEKGDIPEGYSVSREKKERFSLILESASTNQTSMYLCATRWAGGVSYEQYFGPGTRLTVT.